This T cell receptor (beta chain) was identified during a study of OX40 agonist ivuxolimab in advanced cancers. On the study more broadly: A history of anti-PD-1, anti-PD-L1 or anti-CTLA-4 therapy was acceptable, and more than 30% had some.

Produced via immunoSEQ multiplex PCR; TCRdb's table is partial and in-frame only. Found here are roughly 60,000 clones, 84% of them singletons; the top ten hold about 4.8%. V trimming: 5 bases; J trimming: 7 bases; junction bases outside the gene matches: 7. This CDR3 region has 14 residues. Germline assignment: CDR1 MDHEN and CDR2 SYDVKM. The sample consisted of CD4+ or CD8+ T cells sorted from blood, taken in a trial of the OX40 agonist ivuxolimab. The chain couples TRBV28 to TRBJ1-2; 10 nucleotides match TRBD1. This receptor was obtained from an adult with an advanced solid tumor such as melanoma, head and neck, liver or kidney cancer. CDR3 loop: CASSLLDRGPGYTF. The CDR3, as DNA: TGTGCCAGCAGTCTCCTCGACAGGGGGCCTGGCTACACCTTC.